This entry lists 10 T cell receptor beta chains sequenced from one sample in a study of T cells in Graves' hyperthyroidism and ophthalmopathy. There were TCR beta CDR3 regions amplified from RNA transcripts. The HTBI primer set drove a first-round RT-PCR of the TCR CDR3. TCRdb processed the multiplex PCR reads anew with MiXCR; each CDR3 protein has one entry. Seen here are about 700,000 distinct CDR3 sequences, around 15% observed once, and the top ten hold around 9.6%. Sequencing was carried out using blood. Every receptor here comes from a woman aged 18-29 years with Graves' hyperthyroidism.

The rearrangement joins TRBV12-3 or TRBV12-4 to TRBJ2-1, with TRBD2 matching 8 bases. V lost 5 bases to trimming and J lost 8 bases; unmatched junction nucleotides: 8. This CDR3 is 14 amino acids long. CDR3 DNA sequence: TGTGCCAGCAGTCCTGGACTAGCACGGGATGAGCAGTTCTTC. It translates to CASSPGLARDEQFF.

This clonotype was counted only a few times. V gene TRBV29-1 combines with J gene TRBJ1-2; D gene unclear. Trimming took off 7 bases at V and 7 bases at J, with 22 bases between the two ends. CDR3 size: 14 residues. The germline V gene has CDR1 SQVTM and CDR2 ANQGSEA. The CDR3 DNA is TGCAGCGACTACCCCACATTTGGGATAAGTGGCTACACCTTC. It encodes CSDYPTFGISGYTF.

The chain joins TRBV5-5 to TRBJ1-4; tentatively, D is TRBD1 (5 bases). Trimming shortened V by 3 bases and J by 12 bases, and 18 bases separated the two germline ends. This CDR3 contains 14 residues. The germline CDR1 and CDR2 sequences are SGHKS and YYEKEE (reference sequence). The CDR3 reads CASSSPWAEGELFF. The CDR3 region has the DNA TGTGCCAGCAGCTCCCCCTGGGCAGAAGGGGAACTGTTTTTT.

This clonotype was seen ten or more times. The chain combines TRBV5-1 with TRBJ1-2; 9 nucleotides line up with TRBD1. The length of the CDR3 is 13 residues. The V gene end was trimmed by 4 bases and the J gene end by 6 bases; junction bases not matched to a gene: 4. CDR1 and CDR2 from the germline V gene are SGHRS and YFSETQ. CDR3 sequence: CASSGGQGNGYTF. For the CDR3, the DNA is TGCGCCAGCAGCGGAGGACAGGGGAATGGCTACACCTTC.

This chain connects TRBV4-3 to TRBJ2-7; 7 bases are a match to TRBD1. The CDR3 is made up of 15 amino acids. The V segment lost 1 base and the J segment 3 bases; nucleotides outside the gene matches: 6. Germline-derived CDR1 and CDR2 are LGHNA and YSLEER. CDR3 in DNA: TGCGCCAGCAGCCAAGGACAGGGCTACAACTACGAGCAGTACTTC. Translated: CASSQGQGYNYEQYF.

The chain combines TRBV6-1 with TRBJ1-2; 8 bases match TRBD1. This CDR3 contains 12 residues. Germline assignment: CDR1 MNHNS and CDR2 SASEGT. With V trimmed by 10 bases and J by 4 bases, 5 bases remained unmatched. The DNA of the CDR3 is TGTGCCACCGGACAGGGAGGCTATGGCTACACCTTC. Protein sequence: CATGQGGYGYTF.

V and J are TRBV5-6 and TRBJ1-2, with no clear D. Germline V CDR1 and CDR2: SGHDT, YYEEEE. V was clipped by 3 bases and J by 7 bases, with 10 bases between them. This CDR3 region has 12 residues. DNA of the CDR3: TGTGCCAGCAGCTACCGAGTCGGTGGCTACACCTTC. Its translation: CASSYRVGGYTF.

Concerning this clonotype itself: Given a much more abundant clone one base away, this may be a read error. The rearrangement uses TRBV30 and TRBJ2-1; D gene ambiguous. The CDR3 loop spans 12 amino acids. Trimming removed 2 bases from V and 4 bases from J, with 6 bases in between. Germline V gene sequence: CDR1 GTSNPN, CDR2 SVGIG (reference sequence). The CDR3 protein is CAWSLMYNEQFF. The CDR3 DNA is TGTGCCTGGAGTCTGATGTACAATGAGCAGTTCTTC.

This clonotype was seen a few times. The CDR3 loop reads CASSRRDRGQWGELFF. CDR3 DNA: TGTGCCAGCAGCCGCCGGGACAGGGGACAATGGGGGGAGCTGTTTTTT. The chain links TRBV5-5 to TRBJ2-2, with 10 bases matching TRBD1. The J segment lost 8 bases and the V segment lost 4 bases, leaving 11 bases of the junction unmatched. The CDR3 has 16 residues. Per the germline V gene, CDR1 is SGHKS and CDR2 is YYEKEE (reference sequence).

The CDR3 loop reads CSARIRGRGEQYF. CDR3 coding DNA: TGCAGTGCTAGAATCCGGGGACGTGGCGAGCAGTACTTC. The chain recombines TRBV20-1 with TRBJ2-7, with D perhaps TRBD1 or TRBD2 (5 bases each). The V end was cut by 2 bases, the J end by 6 bases, with 14 bases between. Per the germline V gene, CDR1 is DFQATT and CDR2 is SNEGSKA (reference sequence). The CDR3 is made up of 13 amino acids.